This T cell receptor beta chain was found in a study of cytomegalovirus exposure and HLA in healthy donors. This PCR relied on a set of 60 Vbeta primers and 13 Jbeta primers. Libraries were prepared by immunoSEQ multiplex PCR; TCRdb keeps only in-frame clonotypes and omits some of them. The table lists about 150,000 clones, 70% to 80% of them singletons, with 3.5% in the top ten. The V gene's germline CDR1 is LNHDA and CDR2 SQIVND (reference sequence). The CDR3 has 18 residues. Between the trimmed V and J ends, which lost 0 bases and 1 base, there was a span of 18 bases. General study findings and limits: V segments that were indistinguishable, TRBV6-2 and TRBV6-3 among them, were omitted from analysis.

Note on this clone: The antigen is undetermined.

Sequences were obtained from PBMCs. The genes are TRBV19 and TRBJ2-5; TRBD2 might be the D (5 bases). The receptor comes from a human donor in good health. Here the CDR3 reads CASSIDREAAPAQETQYF. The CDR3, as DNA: TGTGCCAGTAGTATAGATCGGGAAGCGGCCCCGGCCCAAGAGACCCAGTACTTC.